This T cell receptor (beta chain) was obtained from a study of T cells in Graves' hyperthyroidism and ophthalmopathy. Study-wide points: A model of 13 V-J features distinguished ophthalmopathy from stable hyperthyroidism. Most thyroid clonotypes expanded above 0.001 appeared in blood too. Ophthalmopathy prediction by the model preceded onset by a median roughly 6.3 months.

The study left out patients who had uncontrolled infection, other autoimmune disease, pregnancy or lactation. Germline V gene sequence: CDR1 MNHNS, CDR2 SASEGT. V dropped 0 bases and J dropped 7 bases, with 7 bases sitting between them. The CDR3 length is 13 residues. Amplification yielded TCR beta CDR3 regions, with RNA transcripts as the source. First-round RT-PCR with HTBI primers amplified the TCR CDR3 region. TCRdb reanalysed the multiplex PCR reads using MiXCR and keeps one entry per CDR3 protein. The sample contains approximately 430,000 distinct CDR3 sequences, approximately 14% of which appear only once. In its sample, this clonotype was seen many times. Its antigen is unknown.

The gene calls are TRBV6-1 and TRBJ2-1; D is unclear. The clonotype comes from a woman in her late teens or twenties with Graves' hyperthyroidism. The sample comprised blood. The CDR3 nucleotides read TGTGCCAGCAGTGAAGCCGCGGTTAATGAGCAGTTCTTC. Protein: CASSEAAVNEQFF.